Listed below are T cell receptor beta chains from one sample, sequenced in a study of low-dose radiotherapy and immunotherapy resistance in tumors. One entry per CDR3 protein results from TCRdb running MiXCR on the reads. The sample consists of approximately 100,000 distinct CDR3 sequences, around 20% of them appearing once. The sample consisted of PBMCs, taken after low-dose radiotherapy plus immunotherapy. The source is a male donor with prostate cancer. Both conserved end residues are part of each CDR3. D genes are given only for firm matches. Where a row states a size, it is once, few, many or the class of an expanded clone; other rows omit it.

D,V,length,J,size,DNA,CDR3
-,TRBV7-6,12,TRBJ1-4,many,TGTGCCAGCAGCTTAGTTTCTGAAAAACTGTTTTTT,CASSLVSEKLFF
-,TRBV7-2,14,TRBJ2-3,-,TGTGCCAGCAGCGTACAGCCCTTCTCAGATACGCAGTATTTT,CASSVQPFSDTQYF
-,TRBV10-2,15,TRBJ2-7,-,TGCGCCAGCAGTGATGGTAAAGGTTTGAGGTACGAGCAGTACTTC,CASSDGKGLRYEQYF
-,TRBV11-2,14,TRBJ2-5,many,TGTGCCAGCAGCAGCGGGCCTCCCCAAGAGACCCAGTACTTC,CASSSGPPQETQYF
TRBD1,TRBV5-5,16,TRBJ1-6,many,TGTGCCAGCAGCACACCGACAGGGGGATATAATTCACCCCTCCACTTT,CASSTPTGGYNSPLHF
-,TRBV7-8,16,TRBJ2-7,many,TGTGCCAGCAGCGGCCGGGATGGGAGGCGCTCCTACGAGCAGTACTTC,CASSGRDGRRSYEQYF
TRBD2,TRBV29-1,14,TRBJ2-5,many,TGCAGCGCGCCGCGACTAGCGGGGGGAGAGACCCAGTACTTC,CSAPRLAGGETQYF
-,TRBV5-1,14,TRBJ2-7,many,TGCGCCAGCAGCCGCGGACTTCGGTCCTACGAGCAGTACTTC,CASSRGLRSYEQYF
TRBD1,TRBV29-1,12,TRBJ1-2,many,TGCAGCGTTGATGGCCAGGGGGGTGGCTACACCTTC,CSVDGQGGGYTF
TRBD2,TRBV6-5,15,TRBJ2-1,many,TGTGCCAGCAGTGGGCTAGCGGGGGGAAACAATGAGCAGTTCTTC,CASSGLAGGNNEQFF
TRBD1,TRBV30,14,TRBJ1-5,few,TGTGCCTGGAGTGGACAGGGCGGCAATCAGCCCCAGCATTTT,CAWSGQGGNQPQHF
-,TRBV28,13,TRBJ2-7,few,TGTGCCAGCAGTTTAGGCAGGATCTACGAGCAGTACTTC,CASSLGRIYEQYF
TRBD2,TRBV5-5,16,TRBJ2-1,few,TGTGCCAGCAGTCTAGCGGGGGGTTTCTCCTACAATGAGCAGTTCTTC,CASSLAGGFSYNEQFF
-,TRBV28,16,TRBJ1-3,-,TGTGCCAGCCGAGATGGCCCCGGGGGCTCTGGAAACACCATATATTTT,CASRDGPGGSGNTIYF
-,TRBV6-5,15,TRBJ2-7,many,TGTGCCAGCAGTTACTCGTGGGGAGCACCCTACGAGCAGTACTTC,CASSYSWGAPYEQYF
-,TRBV5-1,15,TRBJ2-3,many,TGCGCCAGCAGCGGTTCGGGGGAATACACAGATACGCAGTATTTT,CASSGSGEYTDTQYF
-,TRBV3-1,14,TRBJ1-4,many,TGTGCCAGCAGCCCTCGGGGGGCACGGAGTAAACTGTTTTTT,CASSPRGARSKLFF
-,TRBV7-2,14,TRBJ2-3,-,TGTGCCAGCAGCTTAGTCTCGCCGTCAGATACGCAGTATTTT,CASSLVSPSDTQYF
-,TRBV5-1,13,TRBJ2-5,many,TGCGCCAGCAGCTTGGAGCACCAAGAGACCCAGTACTTC,CASSLEHQETQYF
-,TRBV5-1,12,TRBJ2-5,many,TGCGCCAGCAGCTTGTTAGAAGAGACCCAGTACTTC,CASSLLEETQYF
-,TRBV12-3/TRBV12-4,18,TRBJ2-3,-,TGTGCCAGCAGTTCCGACAGGGTCCGGGGGATCAGCACAGATACGCAGTATTTT,CASSSDRVRGISTDTQYF
TRBD2,TRBV6-5,15,TRBJ2-2,many,TGTGCCAGCAGTCCTAGCGGGGTTTGGACCGGGGAGCTGTTTTTT,CASSPSGVWTGELFF
-,TRBV10-3,14,TRBJ2-3,many,TGTGCCATCAGGACAGTTACTAGCACAGATACGCAGTATTTT,CAIRTVTSTDTQYF
-,TRBV20-1,15,TRBJ1-5,many,TGCAGTGCCCCTCTGAGCGGGAATAGCAATCAGCCCCAGCATTTT,CSAPLSGNSNQPQHF
TRBD1,TRBV6-2/TRBV6-3,15,TRBJ2-3,-,TGTGCCAGCGGCGGGCAGGGGGCCGGTTTGGATACGCAGTATTTT,CASGGQGAGLDTQYF